This T cell receptor (beta chain) was observed in a study of T cells expressing NK-cell markers. Study background: Just one sequenced donor of eight was HCMV-seronegative, while seven were seropositive.

The CDR3 has 15 amino acids. Germline V gives CDR1 MNHGY, CDR2 SAAAGT. TCRdb reworked the 5' RACE reads into one entry per CDR3 protein, no DNA. The sample includes approximately 170,000 distinct CDR3 sequences. The sample taken for sequencing was blood T cells: a sorted CD56 or NKG2C T cell subset, CD4+ or CD8+ T cells, or bulk PBMC T cells (not recorded which). The receptor was isolated from a man aged 18 to 69 in good health. The chain uses TRBV6-8 and TRBJ2-7; without DNA, the TCRdb call of TRBD1 cannot be checked. The CDR3 sequence: CASSYAGGTPYEQYF.